The T cell receptor beta chain under discussion was sequenced for a study of cytomegalovirus exposure and HLA in healthy donors. Findings and limits, study-wide: Listed as cytomegalovirus-associated were 150 or so TCR beta chains.

Trimming shortened V by 1 base and J by 4 bases, and 13 bases separated the two germline ends. The CDR3 has 15 amino acids. Germline loops: CDR1 MNHEY, CDR2 SMNVEV (reference sequence). It was with 60 Vbeta and 13 Jbeta primers that the PCR ran. Here immunoSEQ multiplex PCR was the method, and the copy in TCRdb shows in-frame clones only, minus some. The repertoire holds approximately 220,000 clones, approximately 83% seen once, with about 1.4% in the top ten. Comments on this clone: Antigen unknown.

J is TRBJ1-1 and V is TRBV27; no firm D call. The sequencing sample was made of PBMCs. This TCR was sampled from a girl aged 5-17 years in good health and CMV-seronegative. The chain's CDR3 is CASSLLRVMSTEAFF. The DNA for the CDR3 is TGTGCCAGCAGTTTATTGCGGGTCATGAGCACTGAAGCTTTCTTT.